This is a list of T cell receptor beta chains from one sample in a study of blood T cell repertoires in COVID-19. TCRdb's copy holds only in-frame clones and misses some; the assay was immunoSEQ multiplex PCR. The sample lists roughly 5,700 clones, around 85% occurring once. The sequencing input was peripheral blood. These receptors all come from a human donor in a cohort sampled during active COVID-19. The CDR3 runs from the conserved cysteine through the conserved F or W. The D gene is left open where the match is weak. Part of the rows lack a size; the others show once, few, many or a class for expanded clones.

clone size | D gene | J gene | V gene | CDR3 DNA | CDR3 protein
. | TRBD1 | TRBJ2-2 | TRBV2 | TGTGCCAGCCGACAGGGTTCCACCGGGGAGCTGTTTTTT | CASRQGSTGELFF
once | . | TRBJ1-4 | TRBV6-6 | TGTGCCAGCAGTACAGGGAATGAAAAACTGTTTTTT | CASSTGNEKLFF
. | TRBD1 | TRBJ2-6 | TRBV19 | TGTGCCAGTAGGAATAGTTGGGACAGACCCAACTCTGGGGCCAACGTCCTGACTTTC | CASRNSWDRPNSGANVLTF
. | TRBD1 | TRBJ1-4 | TRBV15 | TGTGCCACCAGCACGGGACAGGGATGGGTTAATGAAAAACTGTTTTTT | CATSTGQGWVNEKLFF
. | TRBD1 | TRBJ2-3 | TRBV29-1 | TGCAGCGTGACCACGGCCGGGACAGGGATTGACCCTACGCAGTATTTT | CSVTTAGTGIDPTQYF
. | . | TRBJ1-1 | TRBV7-3 | TGTGCCAGCAGCCCGCGCGGGGGAGGGAACACTGAAGCTTTCTTT | CASSPRGGGNTEAFF
. | TRBD1 | TRBJ2-4 | TRBV30 | TGTGCCTGGAGTGTAGGGACAGGGGTCCGCAACATTCAGTACTTC | CAWSVGTGVRNIQYF
few | . | TRBJ1-2 | TRBV9 | TGTGCCAGTGGAAAAGTAGGGGGGGCCTATGGCTACACCTTC | CASGKVGGAYGYTF
. | . | TRBJ2-4 | TRBV7-3 | TGTGCCAGCAGCCAATTACCGGACAGTATTCAGTACTTC | CASSQLPDSIQYF
few | . | TRBJ2-2 | TRBV10-1 | TGCGCCAGCAGTAACACAGATGCCGGGGAGCTGTTTTTT | CASSNTDAGELFF
. | . | TRBJ2-7 | TRBV5-5 | TGTGCCAGCAGCTTAACCTACCAGGAGGGCAGGTACGAGCAGTACTTC | CASSLTYQEGRYEQYF
. | TRBD1 | TRBJ2-7 | TRBV18 | TGTGCCAGCTCCTGGACAGGCTCCTACGAGCAGTACTTC | CASSWTGSYEQYF
few | TRBD2 | TRBJ2-3 | TRBV7-3 | TGTGCCAGCAGCCAGGGACTAGCGGGAATAGATACGCAGTATTTT | CASSQGLAGIDTQYF
. | TRBD2 | TRBJ2-7 | TRBV19 | TGTGCCAGTAGTATATCTAGCGGGAGGAACGAGCAGTACTTC | CASSISSGRNEQYF
. | . | TRBJ1-5 | TRBV19 | TGTGCCAGTAGTATAGGGGCGGGACCAAGAAGCAATCAGCCCCAGCATTTT | CASSIGAGPRSNQPQHF
. | TRBD2 | TRBJ2-1 | TRBV28 | TGTGCCAGCAGGGGACTAGCGGGAGTCAATGAGCAGTTCTTC | CASRGLAGVNEQFF